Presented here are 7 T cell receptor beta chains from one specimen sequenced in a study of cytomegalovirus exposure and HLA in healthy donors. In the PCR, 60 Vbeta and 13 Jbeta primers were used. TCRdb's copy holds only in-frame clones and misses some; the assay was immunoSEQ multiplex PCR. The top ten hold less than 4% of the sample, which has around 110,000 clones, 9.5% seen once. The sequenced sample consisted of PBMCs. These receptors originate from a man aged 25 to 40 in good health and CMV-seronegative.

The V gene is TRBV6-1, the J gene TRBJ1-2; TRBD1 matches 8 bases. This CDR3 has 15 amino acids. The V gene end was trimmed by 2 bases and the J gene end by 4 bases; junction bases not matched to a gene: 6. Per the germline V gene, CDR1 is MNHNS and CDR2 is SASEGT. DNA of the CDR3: TGTGCCAGCAGTGAACGTAACAGGGGGACCTATGGCTACACCTTC. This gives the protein CASSERNRGTYGYTF.

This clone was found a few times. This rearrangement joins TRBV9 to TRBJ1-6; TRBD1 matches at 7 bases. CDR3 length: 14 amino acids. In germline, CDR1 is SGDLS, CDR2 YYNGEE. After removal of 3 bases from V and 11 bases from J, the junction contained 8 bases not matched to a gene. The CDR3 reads CASSDGTARTPLHF. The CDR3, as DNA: TGTGCCAGCAGCGACGGGACAGCCAGAACACCCCTCCACTTT.

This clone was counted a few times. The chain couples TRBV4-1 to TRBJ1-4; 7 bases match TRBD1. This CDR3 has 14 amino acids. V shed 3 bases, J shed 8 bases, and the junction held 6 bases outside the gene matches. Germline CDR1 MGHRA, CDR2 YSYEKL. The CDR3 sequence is CASSQPAGGEKLFF. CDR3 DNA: TGCGCCAGCAGCCAGCCCGCAGGGGGGGAAAAACTGTTTTTT.

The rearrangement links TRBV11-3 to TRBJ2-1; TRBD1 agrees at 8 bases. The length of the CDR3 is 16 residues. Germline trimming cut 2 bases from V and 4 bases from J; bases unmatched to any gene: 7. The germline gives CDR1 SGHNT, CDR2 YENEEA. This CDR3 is CASSLSQRTGYNEQFF. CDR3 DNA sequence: TGTGCCAGCAGCTTATCTCAACGGACAGGGTACAATGAGCAGTTCTTC. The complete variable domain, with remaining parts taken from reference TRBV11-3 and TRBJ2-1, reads EAGVVQSPRYKIIEKKQPVAFWCNPISGHNTLYWYLQNLGQGPELLIRYENEEAVDDSQLPKDRFSAERLKGVDSTLKIQPAELGDSAVYLCASSLSQRTGYNEQFFGPGTRLTVL.

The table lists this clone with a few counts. CDR3: CASSESGRGEAFF. The CDR3 nucleotides read TGTGCCAGCAGTGAATCTGGGAGAGGTGAAGCTTTCTTT. The rearrangement uses TRBV2 and TRBJ1-1; D not certain. This CDR3 spans 13 amino acids. Germline V lookup: CDR1 SNHLY, CDR2 FYNNEI. The germline V and J ends were trimmed by 2 bases and 7 bases, with 11 bases remaining between them.

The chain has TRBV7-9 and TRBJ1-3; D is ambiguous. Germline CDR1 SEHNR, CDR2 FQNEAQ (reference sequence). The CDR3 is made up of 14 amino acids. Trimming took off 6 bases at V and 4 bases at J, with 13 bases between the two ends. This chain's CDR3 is CASRPNGLGNTIYF. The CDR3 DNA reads TGTGCCAGCAGACCGAATGGGCTCGGAAACACCATATATTTT.

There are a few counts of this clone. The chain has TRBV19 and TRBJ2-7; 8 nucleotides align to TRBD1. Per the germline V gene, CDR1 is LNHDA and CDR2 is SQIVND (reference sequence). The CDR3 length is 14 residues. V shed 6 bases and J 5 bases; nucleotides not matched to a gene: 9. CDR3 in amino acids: CASSRRGRPHEQYF. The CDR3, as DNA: TGTGCCAGTAGCCGCAGGGGGCGCCCCCACGAGCAGTACTTC.